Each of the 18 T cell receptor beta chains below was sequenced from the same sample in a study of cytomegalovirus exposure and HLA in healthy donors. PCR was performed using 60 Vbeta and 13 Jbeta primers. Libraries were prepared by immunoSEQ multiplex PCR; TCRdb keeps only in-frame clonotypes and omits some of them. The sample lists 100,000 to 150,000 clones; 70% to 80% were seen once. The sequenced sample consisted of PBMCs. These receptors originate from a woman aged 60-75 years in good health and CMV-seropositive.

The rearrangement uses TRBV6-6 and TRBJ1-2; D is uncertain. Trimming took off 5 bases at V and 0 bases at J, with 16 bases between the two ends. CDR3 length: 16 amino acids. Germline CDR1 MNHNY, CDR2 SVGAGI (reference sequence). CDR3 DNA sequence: TGTGCCAGCAGTCCGTCTGGGGAACTAGCTAACTATGGCTACACCTTC. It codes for CASSPSGELANYGYTF.

CDR3 in amino acids: CASSTSAGASGNTIYF. CDR3 sequence (DNA): TGTGCCAGCTCAACCAGTGCAGGGGCATCTGGAAACACCATATATTTT. V is TRBV18 and J is TRBJ1-3; D is possibly TRBD1 (6 bases). The CDR3 loop spans 16 amino acids. Trimming cost V 5 bases and J 1 base, with 15 bases left between them. Germline CDR1 reads KGHSH; CDR2 reads LQKENI.

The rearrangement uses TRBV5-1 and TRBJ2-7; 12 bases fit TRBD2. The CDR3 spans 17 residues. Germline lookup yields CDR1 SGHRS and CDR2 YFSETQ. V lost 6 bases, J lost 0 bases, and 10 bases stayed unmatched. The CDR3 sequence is CASTPGQGLAGSYEQYF. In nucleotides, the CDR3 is TGCGCCAGCACGCCGGGACAGGGACTAGCGGGCTCCTACGAGCAGTACTTC.

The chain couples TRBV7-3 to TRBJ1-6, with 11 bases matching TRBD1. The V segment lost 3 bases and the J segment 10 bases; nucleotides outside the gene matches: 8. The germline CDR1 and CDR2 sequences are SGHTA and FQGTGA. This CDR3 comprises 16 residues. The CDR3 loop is CASSLTPGQGGSPLHF. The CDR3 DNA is TGTGCCAGCAGCTTGACGCCGGGACAGGGGGGCTCACCCCTCCACTTT.

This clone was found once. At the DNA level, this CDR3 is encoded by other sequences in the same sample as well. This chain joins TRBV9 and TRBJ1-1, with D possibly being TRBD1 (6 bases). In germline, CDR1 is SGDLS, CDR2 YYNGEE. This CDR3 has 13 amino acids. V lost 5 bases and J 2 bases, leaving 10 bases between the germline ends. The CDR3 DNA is TGTGCCAGCAGTGAACAGGGCAACACTGAAGCTTTCTTT. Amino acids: CASSEQGNTEAFF.

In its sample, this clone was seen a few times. As DNA, the CDR3 is TGTGCCAGCTCCCTCTATGGCTACACCTTC. As protein: CASSLYGYTF. The J gene is TRBJ1-2, the V gene TRBV6-5; D remains ambiguous. The CDR3 has 10 residues. Germline V gene sequence: CDR1 MNHEY, CDR2 SVGAGI. The V end lost 8 bases, the J end lost 4 bases, and 5 bases lay between the germline ends.

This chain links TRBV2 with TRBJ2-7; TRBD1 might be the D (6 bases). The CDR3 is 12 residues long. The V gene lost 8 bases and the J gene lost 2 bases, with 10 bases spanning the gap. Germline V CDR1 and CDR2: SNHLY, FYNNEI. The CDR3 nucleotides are TGTGCCAGCGGCCGGGACACCTACGAGCAGTACTTC. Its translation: CASGRDTYEQYF.

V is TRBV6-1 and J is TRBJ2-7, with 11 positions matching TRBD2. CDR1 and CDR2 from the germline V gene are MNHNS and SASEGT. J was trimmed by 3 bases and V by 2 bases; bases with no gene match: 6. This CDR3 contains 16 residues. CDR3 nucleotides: TGTGCCAGCAGTGAAATTTCGGGACTAGCGGTCTACGAGCAGTACTTC. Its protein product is CASSEISGLAVYEQYF.

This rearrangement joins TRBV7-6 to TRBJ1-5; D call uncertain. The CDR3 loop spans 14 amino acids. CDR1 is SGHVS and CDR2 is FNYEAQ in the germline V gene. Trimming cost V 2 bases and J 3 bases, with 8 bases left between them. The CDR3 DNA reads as TGTGCCAGCAGCTTAAACGGGTACAATCAGCCCCAGCATTTT. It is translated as CASSLNGYNQPQHF.

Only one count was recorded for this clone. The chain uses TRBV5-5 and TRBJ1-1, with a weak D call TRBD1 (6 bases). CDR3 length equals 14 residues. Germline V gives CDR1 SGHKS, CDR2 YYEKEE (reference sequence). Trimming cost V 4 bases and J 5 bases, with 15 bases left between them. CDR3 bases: TGTGCCAGCAGCCCTGGGGACACGGGGACTGAAGCTTTCTTT. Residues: CASSPGDTGTEAFF.

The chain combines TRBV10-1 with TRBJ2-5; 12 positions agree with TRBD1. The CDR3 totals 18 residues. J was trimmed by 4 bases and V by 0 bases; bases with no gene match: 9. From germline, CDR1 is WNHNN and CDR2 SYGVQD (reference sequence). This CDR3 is CASSESPPGTGGSETQYF. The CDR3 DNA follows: TGCGCCAGCAGTGAGTCACCACCCGGGACAGGGGGCTCAGAGACCCAGTACTTC.

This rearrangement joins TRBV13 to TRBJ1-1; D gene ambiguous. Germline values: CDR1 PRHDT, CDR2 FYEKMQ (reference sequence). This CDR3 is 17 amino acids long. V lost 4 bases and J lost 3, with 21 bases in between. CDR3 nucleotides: TGTGCCAGCAGCTCGAATAGACTCGGAGGGATGTACACTGAAGCTTTCTTT. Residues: CASSSNRLGGMYTEAFF.

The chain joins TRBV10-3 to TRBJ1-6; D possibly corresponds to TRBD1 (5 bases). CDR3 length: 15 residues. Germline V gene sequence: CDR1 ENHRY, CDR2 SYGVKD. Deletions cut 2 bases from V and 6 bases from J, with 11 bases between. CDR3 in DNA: TGTGCCATCAGTGAGGGCAGCAGGGCTAATTCACCCCTCCACTTT. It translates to CAISEGSRANSPLHF.

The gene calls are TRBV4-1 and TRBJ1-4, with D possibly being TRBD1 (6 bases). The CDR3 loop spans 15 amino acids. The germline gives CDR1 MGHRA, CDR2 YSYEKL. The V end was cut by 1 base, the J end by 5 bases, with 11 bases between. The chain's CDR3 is CASSQAGQQNEKLFF. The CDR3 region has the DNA TGCGCCAGCAGCCAAGCCGGACAGCAGAATGAAAAACTGTTTTTT.

DNA for the CDR3: TGCGCCAGCAGCTCCATGGGACAGGACCGTAAAAACATTCAGTACTTC. Translated: CASSSMGQDRKNIQYF. V gene TRBV5-1 combines with J gene TRBJ2-4; TRBD1 matches at 8 bases. The germline gives CDR1 SGHRS, CDR2 YFSETQ. The CDR3 consists of 16 residues. The J segment lost 4 bases and the V segment lost 3 bases, leaving 9 bases of the junction unmatched.

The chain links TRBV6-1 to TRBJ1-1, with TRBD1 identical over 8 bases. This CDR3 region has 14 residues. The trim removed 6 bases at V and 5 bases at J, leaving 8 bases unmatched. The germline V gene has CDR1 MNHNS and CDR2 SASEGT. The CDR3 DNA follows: TGTGCCAGCAGGGCAGGGGGCGCGGGAACTGAAGCTTTCTTT. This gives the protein CASRAGGAGTEAFF.

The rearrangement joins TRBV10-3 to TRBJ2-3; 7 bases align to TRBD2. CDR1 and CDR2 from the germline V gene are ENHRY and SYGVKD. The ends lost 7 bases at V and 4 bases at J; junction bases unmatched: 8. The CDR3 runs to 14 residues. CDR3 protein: CAITSSGGADTQYF. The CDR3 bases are TGTGCCATCACTTCTAGCGGTGGGGCAGATACGCAGTATTTT.

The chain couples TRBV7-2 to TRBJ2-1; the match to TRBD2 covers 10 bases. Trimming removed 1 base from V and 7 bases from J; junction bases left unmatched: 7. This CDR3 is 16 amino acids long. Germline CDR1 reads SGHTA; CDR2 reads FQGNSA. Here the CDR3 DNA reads TGTGCCAGCAGCTTAGTTCCGAGCGGGGGGGCAAATGAGCAGTTCTTC. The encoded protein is CASSLVPSGGANEQFF.